This entry lists 29 T cell receptor beta chains sequenced from one sample in a study of blood T cell repertoires in COVID-19. Sequencing was performed with immunoSEQ multiplex PCR; in TCRdb, only in-frame clones are kept and a portion is missing. The table has about 110,000 clones, about two thirds seen once. The sequenced material came from peripheral blood. The receptor source for this set is a human donor with acute or convalescent COVID-19. The donor label of this sample is uncertain.

This clone ranks as medium-sized. This sequence joins TRBV2 and TRBJ1-5; D not certain. V was pared by 6 bases and J by 3 bases, with 9 bases between. Germline CDR1 SNHLY, CDR2 FYNNEI. This CDR3 contains 13 residues. The CDR3 DNA follows: TGTGCCAGCAGAGCGAGTACCAATCAGCCCCAGCATTTT. Protein product: CASRASTNQPQHF.

The rearrangement uses TRBV5-1 and TRBJ2-5, with 7 bases lining up with TRBD1. The ends lost 1 base at V and 2 bases at J; junction bases unmatched: 2. The CDR3 totals 14 residues. Germline loops: CDR1 SGHRS, CDR2 YFSETQ. The CDR3 coding sequence is TGCGCCAGCAGCTTGAGCAGGGGGCAAGAGACCCAGTACTTC. This translates into CASSLSRGQETQYF.

This chain joins TRBV7-2 and TRBJ1-5; TRBD1 is a possible D gene (6 bases). CDR3 length: 15 amino acids. Germline V lookup: CDR1 SGHTA, CDR2 FQGNSA. Trimming stripped 5 bases from V and 6 bases from J, with 17 bases between. CDR3 coding DNA: TGTGCCAGCAGCGATAGAAGCACAGGGATTCAGCCCCAGCATTTT. The encoded protein is CASSDRSTGIQPQHF.

The chain combines TRBV6-6 with TRBJ2-5; D is perhaps TRBD2 (6 bases). Trimming removed 6 bases at V and 3 bases at J, with 14 bases between. The CDR3 is 14 amino acids. Germline values: CDR1 MNHNY, CDR2 SVGAGI (reference sequence). The CDR3 nucleotides read TGTGCCAGCAGGGAGGGACTGGACGAAGAGACCCAGTACTTC. Protein: CASREGLDEETQYF.

The chain carries TRBV5-1 and TRBJ2-5, with TRBD1 identical over 8 bases. This CDR3 has 14 residues. V lost 4 bases to trimming and J lost 5 bases; unmatched junction nucleotides: 7. CDR1 and CDR2 from the germline V gene are SGHRS and YFSETQ. DNA for the CDR3: TGCGCCAGCAGCGCCCGACAGGGGACGGAGACCCAGTACTTC. Protein product: CASSARQGTETQYF.

This chain connects TRBV19 to TRBJ2-1; maybe TRBD1 (6 bases). The CDR3 contains 17 residues. Trimming shortened V by 3 bases and J by 6 bases, and 21 bases separated the two germline ends. The germline CDR1 and CDR2 sequences are LNHDA and SQIVND (reference sequence). The chain's CDR3 is CASSMVNWGRWGNEQFF. For the CDR3, the DNA is TGTGCCAGTAGTATGGTTAACTGGGGGCGTTGGGGCAATGAGCAGTTCTTC.

The rearrangement uses TRBV6-5 and TRBJ1-1, with 11 bases fitting TRBD1. CDR3 length: 16 amino acids. Trimming cost V 2 bases and J 5 bases; bases outside gene matches: 7. CDR1 is MNHEY and CDR2 is SVGAGI in the germline V gene. CDR3 loop: CASSYGFGTGGTEAFF. CDR3 nucleotide sequence: TGTGCCAGCAGTTACGGCTTCGGGACAGGGGGAACTGAAGCTTTCTTT.

The rearrangement uses TRBV28 and TRBJ1-2; unclear D gene. V lost 3 bases and J 4 bases, leaving 18 bases between the germline ends. CDR1 MDHEN and CDR2 SYDVKM come from the germline V gene. There are 16 residues in the CDR3. The CDR3 protein is CASSFVGGGIGYGYTF. The CDR3, as DNA: TGTGCCAGCAGTTTCGTCGGTGGAGGGATCGGCTATGGCTACACCTTC.

The CDR3 is CASSLSENTEAFF. In DNA, the CDR3 is TGTGCCAGCAGCTTGTCAGAGAACACTGAAGCTTTCTTT. The chain employs TRBV7-2 and TRBJ1-1, with D uncertain. The CDR3 covers 13 residues. Trimming shortened V by 3 bases and J by 1 base, and 6 bases separated the two germline ends. Germline-derived CDR1 and CDR2 are SGHTA and FQGNSA.

This chain connects TRBV5-1 to TRBJ1-1, with a tentative D call TRBD1 (5 bases). Germline values: CDR1 SGHRS, CDR2 YFSETQ. V was clipped by 7 bases and J by 10 bases, with 23 bases between them. CDR3 length: 14 residues. CDR3 nucleotide sequence: TGCGCCAGCGCCCCTTCGGGAGGGGCGATCGGAGCTTTCTTT. Residues: CASAPSGGAIGAFF.

The V and J genes are TRBV5-1 and TRBJ1-2; D possibly corresponds to TRBD1 (6 bases). The germline gives CDR1 SGHRS, CDR2 YFSETQ. V shed 4 bases and J shed 4 bases, with 11 bases lying between them. This CDR3 has 13 residues. DNA of the CDR3: TGCGCCAGCAGCAACAGGGCTGGCTATGGCTACACCTTC. This translates into CASSNRAGYGYTF.

The rearrangement uses TRBV27 and TRBJ2-5; 11 positions match TRBD1. The V and J ends lost 10 bases and 5 bases, in that order; junction bases with no gene match: 12. CDR1 and CDR2 (germline): MNHEY, SMNVEV (reference sequence). The CDR3 is 15 residues long. CDR3 DNA sequence: TGTGCCACCAATCCCGGGACAGGGGGTTCGGAGACCCAGTACTTC. Its protein product is CATNPGTGGSETQYF.

V gene TRBV5-8 combines with J gene TRBJ1-2; D is possibly TRBD1 (6 bases). Germline CDR1 is SGHTS and CDR2 is YDEGEE. The CDR3 covers 14 residues. Trimming stripped 0 bases from V and 4 bases from J, with 10 bases between. The CDR3 spells CASSLGQAVYGYTF. CDR3 coding DNA: TGTGCCAGCAGCTTGGGACAGGCGGTCTATGGCTACACCTTC.

This chain joins TRBV27 and TRBJ2-3, with D unresolved. This CDR3 is 16 amino acids long. V lost 6 bases and J lost 0, with 16 bases in between. From germline, CDR1 is MNHEY and CDR2 SMNVEV (reference sequence). The CDR3 region has the DNA TGTGCCAGCAGCCGACCAGGAACCCTCAGCACAGATACGCAGTATTTT. As protein: CASSRPGTLSTDTQYF.

The sample holds many counts of this clone. This sample includes further DNA sequences coding for the same CDR3. The chain employs TRBV28 and TRBJ1-2; 11 bases are a match to TRBD1. This CDR3 contains 14 residues. Trimming removed 6 bases from V and 4 bases from J; junction bases left unmatched: 4. Germline CDR1 MDHEN, CDR2 SYDVKM. CDR3 in DNA: TGTGCCAGCAGACGGGACAGGGGGGCCTATGGCTACACCTTC. Protein product: CASRRDRGAYGYTF.

The table lists this clone with a count of one. The J gene is TRBJ2-7, the V gene TRBV7-6; 8 bases are a match to TRBD1. V shed 5 bases, J shed 6 bases, and the junction held 12 bases outside the gene matches. The CDR3 length is 15 residues. Looked up from germline, CDR1 is SGHVS and CDR2 is FNYEAQ. The CDR3 loop reads CASSRPDRVPGEQYF. CDR3 bases: TGTGCCAGCAGCCGGCCGGACAGGGTGCCGGGCGAGCAGTACTTC.

The chain recombines TRBV2 with TRBJ1-2; D remains unclear. The CDR3 is 13 amino acids. Trimming pared 10 bases from V and 2 bases from J, leaving 14 bases between. The germline CDR1 and CDR2 sequences are SNHLY and FYNNEI. The CDR3: CATRLWSNYGYTF. CDR3 nucleotides: TGTGCCACCCGGTTGTGGTCAAACTATGGCTACACCTTC.

To note about this clone: The sample carries other DNA sequences with the same CDR3. The V and J genes are TRBV5-1 and TRBJ1-3; TRBD1 is a possible D gene (5 bases). The CDR3 extends over 13 amino acids. V was clipped by 1 base and J by 4 bases, with 6 bases between them. CDR1 and CDR2 (germline): SGHRS, YFSETQ. The CDR3 bases are TGCGCCAGCAGCTTGAGACAGGGAAACACCATATATTTT. Its protein product is CASSLRQGNTIYF.

The V and J genes are TRBV4-1 and TRBJ2-2, with 7 bases identical to TRBD1. There are 15 residues in the CDR3. Per the germline V gene, CDR1 is MGHRA and CDR2 is YSYEKL. V lost 4 bases, J lost 5 bases, and 7 bases stayed unmatched. CDR3 region: CASSPPDRDTGELFF. DNA for the CDR3: TGCGCCAGCAGCCCCCCTGACAGGGATACCGGGGAGCTGTTTTTT.

The chain couples TRBV18 to TRBJ2-5; D uncertain. This CDR3 region has 14 residues. Germline V gene sequence: CDR1 KGHSH, CDR2 LQKENI. Deletions cut 1 base from V and 2 bases from J, with 8 bases between. For the CDR3, the DNA is TGTGCCAGCTCACCACTTAAGAGTCAAGAGACCCAGTACTTC. This encodes CASSPLKSQETQYF.

The chain employs TRBV11-2 and TRBJ2-7; TRBD2 matches 7 bases. In germline, CDR1 is SGHAT, CDR2 FQNNGV. This CDR3 is built from 13 residues. The CDR3 spells CASRKHSTGGSFV. The CDR3 DNA sequence: TGTGCCAGCAGAAAGCATTCCACGGGGGGTTCTTTCGTC.

The chain couples TRBV5-4 to TRBJ2-2; 11 positions match TRBD2. Per germline, CDR1 SGHNT and CDR2 YYREEE (reference sequence). The CDR3 has 17 amino acids. The trim removed 1 base at V and 4 bases at J, leaving 6 bases unmatched. The DNA for the CDR3 is TGTGCCAGCAGCTTGTGGGTAGCGGGGGGGAGCACCGGGGAGCTGTTTTTT. It codes for CASSLWVAGGSTGELFF.

This sequence joins TRBV2 and TRBJ2-2, with D perhaps TRBD2 (6 bases). The CDR3 has 14 amino acids. Trimming stripped 5 bases from V and 4 bases from J, with 11 bases between. Per the germline V gene, CDR1 is SNHLY and CDR2 is FYNNEI. The CDR3 here is CASSRLVSTGELFF. DNA for the CDR3: TGTGCCAGCAGTCGACTAGTAAGCACCGGGGAGCTGTTTTTT.

The chain recombines TRBV5-1 with TRBJ1-2, with a possible D match to TRBD1 (6 bases). The CDR3 totals 13 residues. Deletions cut 4 bases from V and 4 bases from J, with 11 bases between. CDR1 and CDR2 (germline): SGHRS, YFSETQ. The CDR3 DNA sequence: TGCGCCAGCAGCACCGGGACACCCTATGGCTACACCTTC. Protein product: CASSTGTPYGYTF.

The J gene is TRBJ1-1, the V gene TRBV14; TRBD1 is a possible D gene (6 bases). The V end was cut by 5 bases, the J end by 7 bases, with 11 bases between. The length of the CDR3 is 12 residues. CDR1 SGHDN and CDR2 FVKESK come from the germline V gene. In DNA form, the CDR3 reads TGTGCCAGCAGCATCGGGACACGTGAAGCTTTCTTT. Protein sequence: CASSIGTREAFF.

A single count supports this clone. The chain employs TRBV5-1 and TRBJ2-2, with TRBD1 as a possible D gene (6 bases). Germline CDR1 is SGHRS and CDR2 is YFSETQ. This CDR3 region has 15 residues. Trimming took 0 bases from V and 4 from J, leaving 10 bases between them. The CDR3 sequence: CASSLGQGSTGELFF. In nucleotides, the CDR3 is TGCGCCAGCAGCTTGGGCCAGGGGAGCACCGGGGAGCTGTTTTTT.

The chain joins TRBV2 to TRBJ1-5, with 8 bases identical to TRBD1. Germline CDR1 and CDR2: SNHLY and FYNNEI. CDR3 length equals 16 residues. The V segment lost 2 bases and the J segment 4 bases; nucleotides outside the gene matches: 7. The CDR3 bases are TGTGCCAGCAGTGAAAGGGGGACAGGCAGGAATCAGCCCCAGCATTTT. Translating it yields CASSERGTGRNQPQHF.

The rearrangement uses TRBV2 and TRBJ2-7, with TRBD1 matching 7 bases. Germline lookup yields CDR1 SNHLY and CDR2 FYNNEI. V was clipped by 4 bases and J by 9 bases; unmatched bases: 18. This CDR3 spans 16 amino acids. DNA of the CDR3: TGTGCCAGCAGTGTTGGGTTTGTGACAGGGAACGATTGGCAGTACTTC. Translating it yields CASSVGFVTGNDWQYF.

The V gene is TRBV18, the J gene TRBJ2-1; 7 positions agree with TRBD1. The V and J ends lost 0 bases and 4 bases, in that order; junction bases with no gene match: 6. Germline loops: CDR1 KGHSH, CDR2 LQKENI. The CDR3 covers 16 residues. For the CDR3, the DNA is TGTGCCAGCTCACCACCCCGGGACAGATTATACAATGAGCAGTTCTTC. Encoded protein: CASSPPRDRLYNEQFF.